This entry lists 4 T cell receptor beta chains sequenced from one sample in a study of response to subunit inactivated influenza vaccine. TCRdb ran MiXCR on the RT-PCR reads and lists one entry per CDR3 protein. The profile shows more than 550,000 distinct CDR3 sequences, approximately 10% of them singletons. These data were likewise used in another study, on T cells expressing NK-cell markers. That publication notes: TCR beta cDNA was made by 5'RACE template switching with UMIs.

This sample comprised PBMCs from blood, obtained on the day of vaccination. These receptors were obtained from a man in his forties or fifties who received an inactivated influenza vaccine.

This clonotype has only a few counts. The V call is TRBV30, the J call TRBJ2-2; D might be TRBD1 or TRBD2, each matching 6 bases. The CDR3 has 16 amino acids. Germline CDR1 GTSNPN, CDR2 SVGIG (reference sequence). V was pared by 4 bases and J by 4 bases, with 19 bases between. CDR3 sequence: CAWTSFGGLGTGELFF. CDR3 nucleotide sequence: TGTGCCTGGACCTCATTTGGGGGGCTGGGCACCGGGGAGCTGTTTTTT. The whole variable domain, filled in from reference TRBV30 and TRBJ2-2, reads SQTIHQWPATLVQPVGSPLSLECTVEGTSNPNLYWYRQAAGRGLQLLFYSVGIGQISSEVPQNLSASRPQDRQFILSSKKLLLSDSGFYLCAWTSFGGLGTGELFFGEGSRLTVL.

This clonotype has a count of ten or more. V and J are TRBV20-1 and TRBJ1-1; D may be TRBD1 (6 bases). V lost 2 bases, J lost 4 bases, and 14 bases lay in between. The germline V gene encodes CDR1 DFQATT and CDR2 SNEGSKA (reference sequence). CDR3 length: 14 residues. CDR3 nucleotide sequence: TGCAGTGCTAGACTCAGGGGTTGGGGCACTGAAGCTTTCTTT. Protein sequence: CSARLRGWGTEAFF.

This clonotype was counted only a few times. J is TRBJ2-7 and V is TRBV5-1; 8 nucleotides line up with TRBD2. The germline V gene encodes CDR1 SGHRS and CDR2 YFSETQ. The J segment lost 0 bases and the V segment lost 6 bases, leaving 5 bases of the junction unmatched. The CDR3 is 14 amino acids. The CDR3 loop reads CASKSGRDSYEQYF. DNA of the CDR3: TGCGCCAGCAAATCCGGGAGGGACTCCTACGAGCAGTACTTC.

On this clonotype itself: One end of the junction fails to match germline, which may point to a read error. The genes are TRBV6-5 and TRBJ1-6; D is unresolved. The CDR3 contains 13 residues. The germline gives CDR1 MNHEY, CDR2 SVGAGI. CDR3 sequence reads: CASSYKYNSPLLF. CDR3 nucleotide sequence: TGTGCCAGCAGTTACAAGTATAATTCACCCCTCCTCTTT.